The clone carrying this TCR beta chain has only a few counts. Its antigen is not known. The data belong to a study of lymphopenia after photon versus proton radiotherapy. Clones were read by immunoSEQ multiplex PCR, and TCRdb kept only the in-frame ones, dropping some. The profile shows about 5,000 clones, approximately 90% of them singletons. Study results and limitations: Only patients who died were analyzed for survival; proton advantage is unproven. Photon-treated patients lost naive T cells and TCR diversity; proton-treated stayed stable. Oligoclonal CD8+ Temra expansion after nadir drove photon patients' diversity drop. Larger post-nadir TCR diversity loss correlated inversely with survival in deceased patients.

The V end lost 1 base, the J end lost 7 bases, and 12 bases lay between the germline ends. Germline V CDR1 and CDR2: KGHSH, LQKENI. This CDR3 has 14 residues. The source was peripheral blood, collected from a patient treated with photon-based radiotherapy. The chain recombines TRBV18 with TRBJ2-3; TRBD2 is a possible D gene (5 bases). The sequence was collected from a man younger than 40 with gastric cancer. The CDR3 sequence is CASSPLAGLNTQYF. The CDR3, as DNA: TGTGCCAGCTCACCACTGGCGGGTCTGAATACGCAGTATTTT.